The rows below give T cell receptor beta chains drawn from one sample of a study of spatial heterogeneity in lung cancer. Each CDR3 protein is one row after TCRdb ran MiXCR on the 5' RACE reads. The repertoire holds around 20,000 distinct CDR3 sequences, 7% to 10% seen once, with about 20% in the top ten. This specimen was PBMCs, taken at follow-up. Receptors originate from a male donor with early-stage non-small cell lung cancer. The CDR3 runs from the conserved cysteine through the conserved F or W. Each record gives: V gene, J gene, D gene, clone size, CDR3 DNA, CDR3 protein. The D gene is left open where the match is weak. Size tells how often a clone was seen (once, few, many) or the class of an expanded clone, and some rows leave it out.

v_call: TRBV20-1
j_call: TRBJ2-7
d_call: TRBD2
clone_size: many
cdr3_nt: TGCAGTGCTAGAGGAGGGACTAGCACTTCCTACGAGCAGTACTTC
cdr3_aa: CSARGGTSTSYEQYF

v_call: TRBV6-6
j_call: TRBJ2-3
d_call: TRBD2
clone_size: many
cdr3_nt: TGTGCCAGCAGTTACTCGCGACTAGCGGGAGGGGTGGTGGCCGATACGCAGTATTTT
cdr3_aa: CASSYSRLAGGVVADTQYF

v_call: TRBV29-1
j_call: TRBJ1-2
d_call: TRBD1
clone_size: few
cdr3_nt: TGCAGCGTGGATGGGACAGACTATGGCTACACCTTC
cdr3_aa: CSVDGTDYGYTF

v_call: TRBV6-2/TRBV6-3
j_call: TRBJ2-1
d_call: TRBD2
clone_size: few
cdr3_nt: TGTGCCAGCAGTGAAACTAGCGGGAGGTTTGAGCAGTTCTTC
cdr3_aa: CASSETSGRFEQFF

v_call: TRBV6-2/TRBV6-3
j_call: TRBJ2-7
d_call: TRBD1
clone_size: .
cdr3_nt: TGTGCCAGCAGTTACGAGACAGGGGGCAACGAGCAGTACTTC
cdr3_aa: CASSYETGGNEQYF

v_call: TRBV16
j_call: TRBJ2-1
d_call: .
clone_size: medium-sized
cdr3_nt: TGTGCCAGCAGCCAAGAAAGCGAGCAGTTCTTC
cdr3_aa: CASSQESEQFF

v_call: TRBV5-1
j_call: TRBJ1-1
d_call: TRBD1
clone_size: medium-sized
cdr3_nt: TGCGCCAGCAGCTGGGGGACAGGGGGGACTGAAGCTTTCTTT
cdr3_aa: CASSWGTGGTEAFF

v_call: TRBV6-4
j_call: TRBJ2-1
d_call: TRBD1
clone_size: many
cdr3_nt: TGTGCCAGCAGCGAAACCGGGACAGAATACAATGAGCAGTTCTTC
cdr3_aa: CASSETGTEYNEQFF

v_call: TRBV2
j_call: TRBJ2-5
d_call: .
clone_size: many
cdr3_nt: TGTGCCAGTGGCCCCGGGAGAGGCCAAGAGACCCAGTACTTC
cdr3_aa: CASGPGRGQETQYF

v_call: TRBV3-1
j_call: TRBJ1-2
d_call: TRBD1
clone_size: many
cdr3_nt: TGTGCCAGCAGCCAGGGACAGGGAGTCTATGGCTACACCTTC
cdr3_aa: CASSQGQGVYGYTF

v_call: TRBV20-1
j_call: TRBJ1-5
d_call: .
clone_size: .
cdr3_nt: TGCAGTGCTAGAGTGGGAGACAGACCCAATCAGCCCCAGCATTTT
cdr3_aa: CSARVGDRPNQPQHF

v_call: TRBV12-3/TRBV12-4
j_call: TRBJ2-6
d_call: .
clone_size: few
cdr3_nt: TGTGCCAGCAGTTTTGCAGGGACTGGGGCCAACGTCCTGACTTTC
cdr3_aa: CASSFAGTGANVLTF

v_call: TRBV7-2
j_call: TRBJ2-7
d_call: TRBD1
clone_size: many
cdr3_nt: TGTGCCAGCAGATTAACGACAGGGAGCTTCTACGAGCAGTACTTC
cdr3_aa: CASRLTTGSFYEQYF

v_call: TRBV6-2/TRBV6-3
j_call: TRBJ1-3
d_call: .
clone_size: many
cdr3_nt: TGTGCCAGCAGAGTCGCCCGGACAGTCTCTGGAAACACCATATATTTT
cdr3_aa: CASRVARTVSGNTIYF

v_call: TRBV5-4
j_call: TRBJ2-3
d_call: .
clone_size: many
cdr3_nt: TGTGCCAGCAGCTCCGCTACGAATAGCGCAGATACGCAGTATTTT
cdr3_aa: CASSSATNSADTQYF

v_call: TRBV15
j_call: TRBJ2-3
d_call: .
clone_size: many
cdr3_nt: TGTGCCACCAGCAGATGGACAGAGCGAGATACGCAGTATTTT
cdr3_aa: CATSRWTERDTQYF

v_call: TRBV5-6
j_call: TRBJ2-1
d_call: .
clone_size: medium-sized
cdr3_nt: TGTGCCAGCAGCGACGGACTCAGCGAGGGGCAGTTCTTC
cdr3_aa: CASSDGLSEGQFF

v_call: TRBV28
j_call: TRBJ2-3
d_call: TRBD1
clone_size: many
cdr3_nt: TGTGCCAGCAGTTCGCCGACCGGGACAGGGGGTTTCACAGATACGCAGTATTTT
cdr3_aa: CASSSPTGTGGFTDTQYF

v_call: TRBV27
j_call: TRBJ2-7
d_call: TRBD2
clone_size: many
cdr3_nt: TGTGCCAGCACGTATAGCGGGTCCTACGAGCAGTACTTC
cdr3_aa: CASTYSGSYEQYF

v_call: TRBV27
j_call: TRBJ2-7
d_call: TRBD2
clone_size: many
cdr3_nt: TGTGCCAGCAGTACTCTCATAGCGGGAGGGCGCGAGCAGTACTTC
cdr3_aa: CASSTLIAGGREQYF

v_call: TRBV20-1
j_call: TRBJ2-7
d_call: TRBD1
clone_size: medium-sized
cdr3_nt: TGCAGTGCTAGCAGGGACAGGGGTTCCTACGAGCAGTACTTC
cdr3_aa: CSASRDRGSYEQYF

v_call: TRBV4-2
j_call: TRBJ1-2
d_call: .
clone_size: few
cdr3_nt: TGTGCCAGCAGCACCGCGGGGGGGGAGAGCTATGGCTACACCTTC
cdr3_aa: CASSTAGGESYGYTF

v_call: TRBV29-1
j_call: TRBJ1-2
d_call: TRBD1
clone_size: medium-sized
cdr3_nt: TGCAGCGCCCCGGACAGGGAAGGGTATGGCTACACCTTC
cdr3_aa: CSAPDREGYGYTF

v_call: TRBV29-1
j_call: TRBJ2-1
d_call: .
clone_size: many
cdr3_nt: TGCAGCGTAAGGACGGACTCCTACAATGAGCAGTTCTTC
cdr3_aa: CSVRTDSYNEQFF

v_call: TRBV20-1
j_call: TRBJ2-5
d_call: .
clone_size: few
cdr3_nt: TGCAGTGCTAGAGACCCCCAGGGAAGGGGCGAGACCCAGTACTTC
cdr3_aa: CSARDPQGRGETQYF

v_call: TRBV28
j_call: TRBJ2-4
d_call: TRBD2
clone_size: many
cdr3_nt: TGTGCCAGCAGTGTCCCGGGACTAGTAAAATTTCAGTACTTC
cdr3_aa: CASSVPGLVKFQYF

v_call: TRBV4-3
j_call: TRBJ1-4
d_call: .
clone_size: few
cdr3_nt: TGCGCCAGCAGCCAAGCCAGGGTTGGTAATGAAAAACTGTTTTTT
cdr3_aa: CASSQARVGNEKLFF

v_call: TRBV15
j_call: TRBJ2-1
d_call: .
clone_size: few
cdr3_nt: TGTGCCACCAGCAGATTTCTCCGAGACTATCGATACAATGAGCAGTTCTTC
cdr3_aa: CATSRFLRDYRYNEQFF

v_call: TRBV13
j_call: TRBJ1-5
d_call: .
clone_size: medium-sized
cdr3_nt: TGTGCCAGCAGCTCCTCTAGGGGGGGTAATCAGCCCCAGCATTTT
cdr3_aa: CASSSSRGGNQPQHF

v_call: TRBV5-1
j_call: TRBJ2-2
d_call: TRBD1
clone_size: few
cdr3_nt: TGCGCCAGCAGCTTGGCCGGGGACAGGGGATCCGGGGAGCTGTTTTTT
cdr3_aa: CASSLAGDRGSGELFF

v_call: TRBV5-1
j_call: TRBJ2-3
d_call: TRBD1
clone_size: many
cdr3_nt: TGCGCCAGCAGCTCCCCCCGGACAGGGGAAGATACGCAGTATTTT
cdr3_aa: CASSSPRTGEDTQYF

v_call: TRBV11-2
j_call: TRBJ1-4
d_call: .
clone_size: many
cdr3_nt: TGTGCCAGCAGACGAGGGGGATCGGCTAATGAAAAACTGTTTTTT
cdr3_aa: CASRRGGSANEKLFF

v_call: TRBV7-8
j_call: TRBJ2-7
d_call: .
clone_size: many
cdr3_nt: TGTGCCAGCAACCCTGGCCGGCCGAACTACGAGCAGTACTTC
cdr3_aa: CASNPGRPNYEQYF

v_call: TRBV5-4
j_call: TRBJ2-3
d_call: TRBD2
clone_size: .
cdr3_nt: TGTGCCAGCAGCCCAAGCGGGGAGCCGACAGATACGCAGTATTTT
cdr3_aa: CASSPSGEPTDTQYF

v_call: TRBV7-9
j_call: TRBJ2-1
d_call: .
clone_size: many
cdr3_nt: TGTGCCAGCAGCTTAGGAGGAGCGCGAGCTGACAATGAGCAGTTCTTC
cdr3_aa: CASSLGGARADNEQFF

v_call: TRBV18
j_call: TRBJ2-7
d_call: TRBD1
clone_size: many
cdr3_nt: TGTGCCAGCTCAACTGGGACAGGGGACTACGAGCAGTACTTC
cdr3_aa: CASSTGTGDYEQYF

v_call: TRBV29-1
j_call: TRBJ2-7
d_call: TRBD1
clone_size: few
cdr3_nt: TGCAGCGTGGGGACAGGAACCTACGAGCAGTACTTC
cdr3_aa: CSVGTGTYEQYF

v_call: TRBV27
j_call: TRBJ1-2
d_call: TRBD1
clone_size: many
cdr3_nt: TGTGCCAGCAGTTTATACAGGGGGCATGGGGGCTACACCTTC
cdr3_aa: CASSLYRGHGGYTF

v_call: TRBV24-1
j_call: TRBJ2-3
d_call: .
clone_size: many
cdr3_nt: TGTGCCACCAGTGACCTTATCTCAGATACGCAGTATTTT
cdr3_aa: CATSDLISDTQYF

v_call: TRBV20-1
j_call: TRBJ1-2
d_call: TRBD1
clone_size: many
cdr3_nt: TGCAGTGCTAGAGACCCCTTCCAGGGGGACTATGGCTACACCTTC
cdr3_aa: CSARDPFQGDYGYTF

v_call: TRBV9
j_call: TRBJ2-5
d_call: .
clone_size: many
cdr3_nt: TGTGCCAGCAGCGTAGATGGGGGTCCCCAGTACTTC
cdr3_aa: CASSVDGGPQYF

v_call: TRBV29-1
j_call: TRBJ1-1
d_call: .
clone_size: many
cdr3_nt: TGCAGCGGCGAGTGGGGATTGGGGACTGAAGCTTTCTTT
cdr3_aa: CSGEWGLGTEAFF

v_call: TRBV7-2
j_call: TRBJ2-5
d_call: .
clone_size: medium-sized
cdr3_nt: TGTGCCAACCGCTTAGCTACCGGCAGGGCCCAGTACTTC
cdr3_aa: CANRLATGRAQYF

v_call: TRBV4-1
j_call: TRBJ2-5
d_call: .
clone_size: many
cdr3_nt: TGCGCCAGCAGCCAAGCCAGTCCCGAGACCCAGTACTTC
cdr3_aa: CASSQASPETQYF

v_call: TRBV20-1
j_call: TRBJ1-2
d_call: .
clone_size: many
cdr3_nt: TGCAGTGCTAGACCAGGATTTAACTATGGCTACACCTTC
cdr3_aa: CSARPGFNYGYTF

v_call: TRBV19
j_call: TRBJ2-1
d_call: TRBD2
clone_size: .
cdr3_nt: TGTGCCAGTAGTAACCCCTCTAGCGGGAGTTGGTACAATGAGCAGTTCTTC
cdr3_aa: CASSNPSSGSWYNEQFF

v_call: TRBV7-9
j_call: TRBJ2-1
d_call: .
clone_size: .
cdr3_nt: TGTGCCAGCAGCTTAGCAACTAACAATGAGCAGTTCTTC
cdr3_aa: CASSLATNNEQFF

v_call: TRBV18
j_call: TRBJ2-1
d_call: .
clone_size: many
cdr3_nt: TGTGCCAGCTCACCACTGGGGAGCTCCTACAATGAGCAGTTCTTC
cdr3_aa: CASSPLGSSYNEQFF

v_call: TRBV24-1
j_call: TRBJ2-2
d_call: TRBD2
clone_size: medium-sized
cdr3_nt: TGTGCCACCAGTGCCCCGGGGGGACTAGCGGGAGAAACCGGGGAGCTGTTTTTT
cdr3_aa: CATSAPGGLAGETGELFF

v_call: TRBV11-2
j_call: TRBJ2-7
d_call: .
clone_size: .
cdr3_nt: TGTGCCAGCAAAGGGCGGGACTACGAGCAGTACTTC
cdr3_aa: CASKGRDYEQYF

v_call: TRBV4-2
j_call: TRBJ2-3
d_call: TRBD2
clone_size: .
cdr3_nt: TGTGCCAGCAGCCAAGACCAGTGGCGGGAGGGCCCGGTTACGCAGTATTTT
cdr3_aa: CASSQDQWREGPVTQYF

v_call: TRBV4-2
j_call: TRBJ2-1
d_call: TRBD1
clone_size: many
cdr3_nt: TGTGCCAGCAGCCGAACGCATGGGACAGGCTCGAGCTCCTACAATGAGCAGTTCTTC
cdr3_aa: CASSRTHGTGSSSYNEQFF

v_call: TRBV6-2/TRBV6-3
j_call: TRBJ2-1
d_call: .
clone_size: few
cdr3_nt: TGTGCCACCCTTCTGGGATTCATGGGGCATGAGCAGTTCTTC
cdr3_aa: CATLLGFMGHEQFF

v_call: TRBV11-2
j_call: TRBJ2-7
d_call: TRBD2
clone_size: .
cdr3_nt: TGTGCCAGCAGCGAGGGGAGGGGCGAGCAGTACTTC
cdr3_aa: CASSEGRGEQYF

v_call: TRBV23-1
j_call: TRBJ2-1
d_call: TRBD1
clone_size: medium-sized
cdr3_nt: TGCGCCAGCAGCCCGGGACAGACCTATGAGCAGTTCTTC
cdr3_aa: CASSPGQTYEQFF

v_call: TRBV10-1
j_call: TRBJ2-6
d_call: .
clone_size: few
cdr3_nt: TGCGCCAGCAGTGACCAGGCGGCTGGGGCCAACGTCCTGACTTTC
cdr3_aa: CASSDQAAGANVLTF